One sample yielded the 26 T cell receptor beta chains listed below, sequenced in a study of post-analysis software for immune sequencing data (dated by TCRdb to about 2015). Broader findings and caveats from the paper: About five TRBV segments, including TRBV5-6, TRBV5-1 and TRBV20-1, were significantly more frequent in patients than controls.

The library was generated by PCR. Reads for this sample came from an Illumina HiSeq 2500. To reduce PCR and sequencing biases, unique molecular identifiers were incorporated into the TCR beta cDNA libraries. Using fastp at Q25 and MiXCR, TCRdb reprocessed the public reads and kept productive beta chains. Entries that share a CDR3 protein sequence are merged under the most common genes and DNA. The table for this sample lists more than 500,000 distinct CDR3 sequences; 30% to 40% of them were counted only once. The ten largest make up around 5.9% of the sample. These receptors' antigens are unknown. What was sequenced was blood. All receptors derive from a girl aged 2-17 years with multiple sclerosis.

The genes are TRBV7-2 and TRBJ2-1, with a weak D call TRBD1 (5 bases). Germline V CDR1 and CDR2: SGHTA, FQGNSA. V was trimmed by 5 bases and J by 4 bases, leaving 9 bases between them. CDR3 size: 13 residues. For the CDR3, the DNA is TGTGCCAGCAGCGGGGCTATTTACAATGAGCAGTTCTTC. This sequence encodes CASSGAIYNEQFF.

This clonotype was observed a few times. V usage is TRBV7-2 and J usage is TRBJ2-5, with 9 nucleotides matching TRBD2. The germline CDR1 and CDR2 sequences are SGHTA and FQGNSA. This CDR3 is built from 16 residues. V shed 1 base, J shed 4 bases, and the junction held 7 bases outside the gene matches. The CDR3 region has the DNA TGTGCCAGCAGCTTAGTGGGGGGTAGCGGGGGAGAGACCCAGTACTTC. Protein sequence: CASSLVGGSGGETQYF.

The genes are TRBV3-1 and TRBJ2-1; TRBD1 matches 9 bases. Germline CDR1 and CDR2: LGHDT and YNNKEL (reference sequence). With 4 bases clipped from V and 0 bases from J, the junction kept 7 bases outside the gene matches. The CDR3 spans 17 residues. The CDR3 region has the DNA TGTGCCAGCAGCCCTCATGGGACAGGGAGCTCCTACAATGAGCAGTTCTTC. Residues: CASSPHGTGSSYNEQFF.

The J gene is TRBJ2-1, the V gene TRBV10-3; 10 bases line up with TRBD2. The CDR3 is 14 residues long. V lost 4 bases and J lost 5; bases outside the gene matches: 2. Germline V gene lookup returns CDR1 ENHRY and CDR2 SYGVKD. CDR3 residues: CAISVAGGNNEQFF. In DNA, the CDR3 is TGTGCCATCAGTGTAGCGGGGGGTAACAATGAGCAGTTCTTC.

The table lists this clonotype with a count of one. The chain recombines TRBV7-2 with TRBJ1-1; D possibly corresponds to TRBD1 (5 bases). The CDR3 is made up of 14 amino acids. Per germline, CDR1 SGHTA and CDR2 FQGNSA. V was trimmed by 4 bases and J by 6 bases, leaving 15 bases between them. CDR3 in DNA: TGTGCCAGCAGCTGGGACCCCCTTTCCGCTGAAGCTTTCTTT. Protein product: CASSWDPLSAEAFF.

This clonotype was recorded a few times. The V gene is TRBV7-6, the J gene TRBJ2-1; 9 bases are shared with TRBD2. V was clipped by 3 bases and J by 5 bases; unmatched bases: 8. This CDR3 spans 16 amino acids. CDR1 SGHVS and CDR2 FNYEAQ come from the germline V gene. CDR3 coding DNA: TGTGCCAGCAGCTTGGGTAGCGGGGGACTGAACAATGAGCAGTTCTTC. Amino acid sequence: CASSLGSGGLNNEQFF.

This clonotype has more than one count but fewer than ten. A junction end diverges from the germline sequence, so it may reflect a read error. The rearrangement uses TRBV5-1 and TRBJ1-1; 9 bases match TRBD1. Germline-derived CDR1 and CDR2 are SGHRS and YFSETQ. The CDR3 totals 15 residues. CDR3 nucleotides: TGCGCCAGCAGCTGGACCGGGACAGGGAACGCTGAAGCTTTCTTT. This encodes CASSWTGTGNAEAFF.

The chain joins TRBV10-1 to TRBJ2-7, with 11 bases lining up with TRBD2. V was clipped by 7 bases and J by 2 bases; unmatched bases: 7. The CDR3 covers 15 residues. The V gene's germline CDR1 is WNHNN and CDR2 SYGVQD (reference sequence). CDR3 protein: CASTPTSGGTYEQYF. The DNA of the CDR3 is TGCGCCAGCACTCCAACTAGCGGGGGTACCTACGAGCAGTACTTC.

This clonotype was seen more than once but under ten times. The rearrangement uses TRBV3-1 and TRBJ2-1, with 10 nucleotides matching TRBD2. The CDR3 is 18 amino acids. CDR1 and CDR2 (germline): LGHDT, YNNKEL (reference sequence). After removal of 5 bases from V and 0 bases from J, the junction contained 10 bases not matched to a gene. CDR3 sequence (DNA): TGTGCCAGCAGCGGAGCGGGGGGGTCCTATTACTCCTACAATGAGCAGTTCTTC. Residues: CASSGAGGSYYSYNEQFF.

The V and J genes are TRBV6-6 and TRBJ1-5; D might be TRBD1 (6 bases). The CDR3 is 12 residues long. V was clipped by 6 bases and J by 8 bases, with 11 bases between them. Looked up from germline, CDR1 is MNHNY and CDR2 is SVGAGI (reference sequence). The CDR3 DNA reads TGTGCCAGCAGACAGGGTAGAGAGCCCCAGCATTTT. Translated, it gives CASRQGREPQHF.

This chain joins TRBV6-5 and TRBJ2-7; no definite D call. Germline V lookup: CDR1 MNHEY, CDR2 SVGAGI. The CDR3 is 14 residues long. V was cut by 2 bases and J by 2 bases, with 10 bases left in between. The CDR3 protein is CASSYEISTYEQYF. The DNA for the CDR3 is TGTGCCAGCAGTTACGAGATCTCGACCTACGAGCAGTACTTC.

A remark on this clonotype: This may come from a read error, since a much larger clone is one base off. J is TRBJ2-7 and V is TRBV3-1; no reliable D call. In germline, CDR1 is LGHDT, CDR2 YNNKEL (reference sequence). V gave up 1 base and J gave up 4 bases, with 5 bases separating them. The CDR3 extends over 12 amino acids. CDR3 in amino acids: CASSQGRYEQYF. As DNA, the CDR3 is TGTGCCAGCAGCCAAGGTCGGTACGAGCAGTACTTC.

This clonotype appeared a few times. The chain joins TRBV7-3 to TRBJ2-5; 7 nucleotides match TRBD2. The CDR3 sequence is 15 residues long. Germline V gene data show CDR1 as SGHTA and CDR2 as FQGTGA. With V trimmed by 5 bases and J by 5 bases, 11 bases remained unmatched. CDR3 residues: CASSTGETSWETQYF. The CDR3 region has the DNA TGTGCCAGCAGCACCGGCGAGACTAGCTGGGAGACCCAGTACTTC.

The chain combines TRBV3-1 with TRBJ2-5; D possibly matches TRBD1 or TRBD2 (6 bases each). In germline, CDR1 is LGHDT, CDR2 YNNKEL (reference sequence). The CDR3 is made up of 14 amino acids. V was trimmed by 4 bases and J by 11 bases, leaving 20 bases between them. CDR3 coding DNA: TGTGCCAGCAGCCCAGGGGCGGGGACAAGGGAGCAGTACTTC. It translates to CASSPGAGTREQYF.

This chain uses TRBV20-1 with TRBJ2-7; 7 nucleotides line up with TRBD1. V gave up 3 bases and J gave up 4 bases; unmatched junction bases: 9. Per germline, CDR1 DFQATT and CDR2 SNEGSKA (reference sequence). CDR3 length: 14 residues. CDR3 bases: TGCAGTGCTAGCCCAACAGGGGTTGGGTACGAGCAGTACTTC. This sequence encodes CSASPTGVGYEQYF.

V usage is TRBV9 and J usage is TRBJ2-1, with D maybe TRBD2 (7 bases). Germline loops: CDR1 SGDLS, CDR2 YYNGEE. The germline V and J ends were trimmed by 0 bases and 5 bases, with 9 bases remaining between them. This CDR3 is built from 14 residues. As DNA, the CDR3 is TGTGCCAGCAGCGTAGCGGGGGGCAACAATGAGCAGTTCTTC. Its translation: CASSVAGGNNEQFF.

The sample holds a few counts of this clonotype. CDR3 sequence (DNA): TGTGCCAGCAGTGAGGGGAGCAACGAGCAGTACTTC. This encodes CASSEGSNEQYF. This chain uses TRBV25-1 with TRBJ2-7, with TRBD2 as a possible D gene (5 bases). Germline CDR1 and CDR2: MGHDK and SYGVNS. CDR3 length: 12 amino acids. V was cut by 3 bases and J by 5 bases, with 8 bases left in between.

The chain employs TRBV20-1 and TRBJ1-5, with D possibly matching TRBD1 (6 bases). The CDR3 has 16 amino acids. Trimming cost V 3 bases and J 2 bases, with 17 bases left between them. Germline CDR1 and CDR2: DFQATT and SNEGSKA (reference sequence). The CDR3 DNA is TGCAGTGCTAGTACCGAGGGGGGTCGCGGCAATCAGCCCCAGCATTTT. The encoded protein is CSASTEGGRGNQPQHF.

This clonotype was found a few times. The chain joins TRBV14 to TRBJ2-5; D is unclear. The CDR3 is 16 amino acids. The V and J ends lost 0 bases and 4 bases respectively, with 15 bases between them. Germline CDR1 SGHDN, CDR2 FVKESK. DNA of the CDR3: TGTGCCAGCAGCCAAGATCGAGTCCGGGTAGGAGAGACCCAGTACTTC. Amino acids: CASSQDRVRVGETQYF.

This clonotype was seen more than once but under ten times. The chain employs TRBV6-1 and TRBJ2-3; TRBD2 agrees at 8 bases. This CDR3 comprises 15 residues. The junction had 3 bases not matched to a gene; V was cut back by 4 bases and J by 0 bases. CDR1 and CDR2 (germline): MNHNS, SASEGT. The CDR3 DNA follows: TGTGCCAGCAGTGTACTAGCGGCTAGCACAGATACGCAGTATTTT. Protein: CASSVLAASTDTQYF.

This chain joins TRBV20-1 and TRBJ1-1; D is undetermined. CDR3 size: 16 residues. The germline V gene encodes CDR1 DFQATT and CDR2 SNEGSKA (reference sequence). Trimming pared 1 base from V and 0 bases from J, leaving 15 bases between. The CDR3 protein is CSARGVWARMNTEAFF. The CDR3 DNA reads as TGCAGTGCTAGAGGGGTGTGGGCCCGGATGAACACTGAAGCTTTCTTT.

Points on this clonotype: The junction and the germline gene differ at one end; a read error may be behind it. This sequence joins TRBV4-1 and TRBJ2-5; D tentatively reads TRBD1 or TRBD2 (5 bases each). This CDR3 comprises 14 residues. The V gene's germline CDR1 is MGHRA and CDR2 YSYEKL. DNA of the CDR3: TGCGCCGGCAGCCAAGATGGGGGTCAAGAGACCCAGTACTTC. Amino acids: CAGSQDGGQETQYF.

J is TRBJ1-2 and V is TRBV20-1; TRBD1 matches 7 bases. Germline CDR1 is DFQATT and CDR2 is SNEGSKA (reference sequence). V shed 4 bases and J 4 bases; nucleotides not matched to a gene: 3. The CDR3 covers 12 residues. The chain's CDR3 is CSATGGGYGYTF. CDR3 bases: TGCAGTGCTACAGGGGGGGGCTATGGCTACACCTTC.

V gene TRBV6-2 or TRBV6-3 combines with J gene TRBJ2-1; 15 bases align to TRBD2. This CDR3 region has 16 residues. Unmatched junction bases numbered 8, after V lost 5 bases and J lost 9 bases. CDR1 is MNHEY, CDR2 SVGEGT, per germline. Here the CDR3 reads CASSDGLAGGLGEQFF. Here the CDR3 DNA reads TGTGCCAGCAGTGATGGACTAGCGGGGGGGCTGGGTGAGCAGTTCTTC.

This clonotype was seen only a few times. This rearrangement joins TRBV2 to TRBJ2-7, with a weak D call TRBD1 (5 bases). The CDR3 is 14 amino acids. V gave up 4 bases and J gave up 0 bases, with 10 bases separating them. Germline CDR1 reads SNHLY; CDR2 reads FYNNEI. In nucleotides, the CDR3 is TGTGCCAGCAGTGGCGGCAGGGACTCCTACGAGCAGTACTTC. It is translated as CASSGGRDSYEQYF.

V usage is TRBV5-1 and J usage is TRBJ2-1; 9 bases align to TRBD1. V trimming: 1 base; J trimming: 10 bases; junction bases outside the gene matches: 9. The CDR3 has 15 amino acids. Germline V gene sequence: CDR1 SGHRS, CDR2 YFSETQ. CDR3 DNA: TGCGCCAGCAGCTTGCCGGAACAGGGGGCGCGGGAGCAGTTCTTC. Its protein product is CASSLPEQGAREQFF.